This T cell receptor beta chain is from a study of CD4 T cells in relation to SARS-CoV-2 and coronaviruses. Study overall: PBMCs were cultured with antigen for nine to eleven days before TCR beta sequencing.

Generated by immunoSEQ multiplex PCR, the TCRdb table keeps only in-frame clones and is missing some. The sample lists about 18,000 clones; 75% to 85% were seen once. V gave up 3 bases and J gave up 6 bases; unmatched junction bases: 12. CDR1 is ENHRY and CDR2 is SYGVKD in the germline V gene. The CDR3 covers 16 residues. As for this clone: Antigen: not known.

CD4+ T cells from unexposed donors were obtained before the COVID-19 pandemic (2011-2018). The cells were cultured for approximately ten days before CD4+ T cells were isolated. Cells permitting, SARS-CoV-2 S/N and four cold-coronavirus spikes were tested on unexposed-donor CD4+ T cells. The specimen was CD4+ T cells from PBMCs, cultured in vitro. This sequence joins TRBV10-3 and TRBJ2-7, with TRBD1 matching over 9 bases. The receptor's source is a human donor in good health. CDR3 bases: TGTGCCATCAGTGAAACGCCGGGACAGGGATGGGGCGAGCAGTACTTC. Its translation is CAISETPGQGWGEQYF.